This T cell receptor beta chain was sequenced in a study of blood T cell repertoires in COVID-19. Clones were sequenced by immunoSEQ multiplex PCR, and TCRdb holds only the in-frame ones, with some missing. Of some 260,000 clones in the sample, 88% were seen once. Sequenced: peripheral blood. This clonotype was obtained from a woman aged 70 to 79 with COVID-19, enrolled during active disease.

CDR3 nucleotides: TGCAGCGTTGGAGCGGGAAACTCCTACAATGAGCAGTTCTTC. This gives the protein CSVGAGNSYNEQFF. The chain employs TRBV29-1 and TRBJ2-1; the match to TRBD2 covers 7 bases. Germline V gene sequence: CDR1 SQVTM, CDR2 ANQGSEA. CDR3 size: 14 residues. V lost 4 bases, J lost 0 bases, and 3 bases stayed unmatched.